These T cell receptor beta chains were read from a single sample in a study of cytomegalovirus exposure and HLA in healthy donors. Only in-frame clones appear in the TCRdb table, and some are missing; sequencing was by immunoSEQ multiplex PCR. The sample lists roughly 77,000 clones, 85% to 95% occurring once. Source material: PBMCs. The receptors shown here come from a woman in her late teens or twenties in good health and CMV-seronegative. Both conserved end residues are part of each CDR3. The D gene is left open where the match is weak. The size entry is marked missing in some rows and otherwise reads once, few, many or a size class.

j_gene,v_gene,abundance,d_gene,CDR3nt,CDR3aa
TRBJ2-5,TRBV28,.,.,TGTGCCAGCAGTTTCCATCAAAGGGGTCGGGAGACCCAGTACTTC,CASSFHQRGRETQYF
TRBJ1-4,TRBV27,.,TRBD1,TGTGCCAGCAGTTTAAGACAGGGGATGACTAATGAAAAACTGTTTTTT,CASSLRQGMTNEKLFF
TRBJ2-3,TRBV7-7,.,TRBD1,TGTGCCAGCAGCACCGGGACAGGGGGCTTGGGTACGCAGTATTTT,CASSTGTGGLGTQYF
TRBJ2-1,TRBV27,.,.,TGTGCCAGCACCCCCGGAGGGCCCTACAATGAGCAGTTCTTC,CASTPGGPYNEQFF
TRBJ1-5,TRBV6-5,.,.,TGTGCCAGCGGCGGGGATAGCAATCAGCCCCAGCATTTT,CASGGDSNQPQHF
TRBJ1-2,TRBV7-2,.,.,TGTGCCAGCAGCTTAGAAGTGGCGACATCGTATGGCTACACCTTC,CASSLEVATSYGYTF
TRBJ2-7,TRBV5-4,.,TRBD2,TGTGCCAGCGGGGCGGGAGGATCCTCCTACGAGCAGTACTTC,CASGAGGSSYEQYF
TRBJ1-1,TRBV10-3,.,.,TGTGCCATCAGTGGAGCGGGGGGCACTGAAGCTTTCTTT,CAISGAGGTEAFF
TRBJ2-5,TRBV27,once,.,TGTGCCAGCAGTTTAAGCCGGGGAGTAGAGACCCAGTACTTC,CASSLSRGVETQYF
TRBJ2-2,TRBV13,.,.,TGTGCCAGCAGCTCCATGGGGGGGCAGACGAGAACCGGGGAGCTGTTTTTT,CASSSMGGQTRTGELFF
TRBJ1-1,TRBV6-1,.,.,TGTGCCAGCAGTGAATGGCCGAACACTGAAGCTTTCTTT,CASSEWPNTEAFF
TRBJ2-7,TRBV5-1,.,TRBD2,TGCGCCAGCAGCTTTGGGACTATAACCTACGAGCAGTACTTC,CASSFGTITYEQYF
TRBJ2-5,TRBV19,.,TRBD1,TGTGCCAGTAGTCCACAAAGGACAGGAGGAGAGACCCAGTACTTC,CASSPQRTGGETQYF
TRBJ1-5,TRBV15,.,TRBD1,TGTGCCACCAAAGACAGGGCGTGGAATCAGCCCCAGCATTTT,CATKDRAWNQPQHF
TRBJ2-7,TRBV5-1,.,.,TGCGCCAGCAGCTCGGGGGGCTCTGGCTACGAGCAGTACTTC,CASSSGGSGYEQYF
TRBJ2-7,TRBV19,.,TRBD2,TGTGCCAGTAGTATAGTCGCGGGAGAGGACGAGCAGTACTTC,CASSIVAGEDEQYF
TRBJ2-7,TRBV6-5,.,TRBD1,TGTGCCAGCAGTCCCTCCGGGACAGGTACCTACGAGCAGTACTTC,CASSPSGTGTYEQYF
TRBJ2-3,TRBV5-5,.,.,TGTGCCAGCAGCTTGGTTGGGGGCCGACGGGCAGATACGCAGTATTTT,CASSLVGGRRADTQYF
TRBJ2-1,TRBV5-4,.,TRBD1,TGTGCCAGCAGCGCCGACAGGGGGAATGAGCAGTTCTTC,CASSADRGNEQFF
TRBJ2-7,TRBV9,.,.,TGTGCCAGCAGCGTAGAGGCAGGCCCCTACGAGCAGTACTTC,CASSVEAGPYEQYF